The TCR beta chain described here comes from a study of T cell changes during pregnancy in multiple sclerosis. Only in-frame clones appear in the TCRdb table, and some are missing; sequencing was by immunoSEQ multiplex PCR. This sample yields about 48,000 clones, of which 85% to 95% are seen a single time; approximately 0.49% belongs to the top ten. CDR1 is SGHTA and CDR2 is FQGTGA in the germline V gene. This CDR3 is 12 amino acids long. V trimming: 5 bases; J trimming: 15 bases; junction bases outside the gene matches: 7. This chain uses TRBV7-3 with TRBJ2-3; 11 nucleotides agree with TRBD1. This clonotype was obtained from a female donor with multiple sclerosis, enrolled in a pregnancy study. The specimen comprised CD4+ T cells from peripheral blood mononuclear cells, sampled in the first trimester of pregnancy. As DNA, the CDR3 is TGTGCCAGCAGCCCTGGACAGGGGGCCAATTATTTT. Amino acids: CASSPGQGANYF.